This TCR beta chain is from a study of T cell changes during pregnancy in multiple sclerosis. Some clones are missing from TCRdb's copy, which holds only in-frame ones; the method was immunoSEQ multiplex PCR. Of tens of thousands of clones in the sample, more than 90% are singletons; the top ten hold 2%. From germline, CDR1 is SGDLS and CDR2 YYNGEE. Unmatched junction bases numbered 6, after V lost 4 bases and J lost 7 bases. The CDR3 loop spans 14 amino acids. This clone appeared a single time. The chain is built from TRBV9 and TRBJ2-1; 9 bases line up with TRBD2. The source is a female donor with multiple sclerosis, enrolled in a pregnancy study. This specimen was peripheral blood, taken in the second trimester of pregnancy. CDR3 region: CASSLAGNSNEQFF. As DNA, the CDR3 is TGTGCCAGCAGCCTAGCGGGAAACTCGAATGAGCAGTTCTTC.